A single sample gave rise to the 28 T cell receptor beta chains below, sequenced in a study of shared clonotypes between healthy human individuals. The assay was immunoSEQ multiplex PCR, and TCRdb's table has in-frame clones only and misses some. The repertoire holds roughly 1 million clones, with about 77% as singletons. Sequencing was performed on memory CD4+ T cells sorted from blood. Subset here: CD45RA-negative fraction. The source is a man younger than 35 in good health.

The CDR3 DNA follows: TGTGCCAGCAGCACCGGGTTGGGGAGGACTGAAGCTTTCTTT. It translates to CASSTGLGRTEAFF. This chain uses TRBV5-4 with TRBJ1-1; D ambiguous. Germline V gene lookup returns CDR1 SGHNT and CDR2 YYREEE (reference sequence). The CDR3 is 14 amino acids. The V and J ends lost 4 bases and 5 bases respectively, with 15 bases between them.

CDR3 residues: CSVPSAGPYNEQFF. The CDR3, as DNA: TGCAGCGTCCCGTCGGCAGGCCCGTACAATGAGCAGTTCTTC. This rearrangement joins TRBV29-1 to TRBJ2-1; D gene ambiguous. This CDR3 comprises 14 residues. V lost 6 bases to trimming and J lost 4 bases, with 16 bases between them. The germline V gene has CDR1 SQVTM and CDR2 ANQGSEA.

The chain uses TRBV7-2 and TRBJ2-5; the D gene is possibly TRBD2 (6 bases). The germline V gene encodes CDR1 SGHTA and CDR2 FQGNSA. The CDR3 is 15 amino acids. V lost 2 bases and J lost 5, with 15 bases in between. The CDR3 loop is CASSLFAGLGETQYF. CDR3 bases: TGTGCCAGCAGCTTATTTGCGGGACTGGGGGAGACCCAGTACTTC.

The genes are TRBV6-1 and TRBJ1-4, with D possibly TRBD1 on 6 matching bases. V was clipped by 2 bases and J by 3 bases, with 16 bases between them. This CDR3 is built from 17 residues. Germline loops: CDR1 MNHNS, CDR2 SASEGT. The CDR3 coding sequence is TGTGCCAGCAGTGAAAGGGGAGGGGGGGCTTCTAATGAAAAACTGTTTTTT. Its translation is CASSERGGGASNEKLFF.

This chain links TRBV28 with TRBJ2-7; D could derive from TRBD1 or TRBD2 (6 bases each). Germline V gives CDR1 MDHEN, CDR2 SYDVKM. The V and J ends lost 5 bases and 2 bases respectively, with 13 bases between them. This CDR3 has 14 residues. The CDR3, as DNA: TGTGCCAGCAGTGTCACCGGGGGCACCTACGAGCAGTACTTC. It specifies CASSVTGGTYEQYF.

This clone has a single count. J is TRBJ1-5 and V is TRBV19; 9 bases agree with TRBD1. Trimming took 4 bases from V and 6 from J; bases not matched to a gene: 4. CDR3 length: 14 amino acids. Germline V CDR1 and CDR2: LNHDA, SQIVND (reference sequence). The CDR3 region has the DNA TGTGCCAGTAGTAGCACAGGGGGCAGTCAGCCCCAGCATTTT. Translated: CASSSTGGSQPQHF.

The rearrangement links TRBV7-6 to TRBJ2-1, with a tentative D call TRBD2 (5 bases). V was clipped by 2 bases and J by 5 bases, with 10 bases between them. The CDR3 runs to 14 residues. Germline assignment: CDR1 SGHVS and CDR2 FNYEAQ. The CDR3 here is CASSLNGVDNEQFF. The CDR3 DNA reads TGTGCCAGCAGCTTAAACGGGGTAGACAATGAGCAGTTCTTC.

This chain joins TRBV6-1 and TRBJ1-6; D ambiguous. V lost 1 base and J 8 bases, leaving 9 bases between the germline ends. Germline V gives CDR1 MNHNS, CDR2 SASEGT. The CDR3 runs 14 residues. The CDR3 nucleotides read TGTGCCAGCAGTGAAGGAGACACATATTCACCCCTCCACTTT. Protein sequence: CASSEGDTYSPLHF.

The chain joins TRBV19 to TRBJ2-7; 13 nucleotides match TRBD2. V dropped 4 bases and J dropped 2; count of bases not matched to a gene: 5. The CDR3 sequence is 16 residues long. Germline CDR1 LNHDA, CDR2 SQIVND (reference sequence). The CDR3 nucleotides read TGTGCCAGTAGTAACCGCGGGACTAGCGGGACCTACGAGCAGTACTTC. Protein: CASSNRGTSGTYEQYF.

Many counts were recorded for this clone. Other DNA sequences in the sample encode the same CDR3. The CDR3 protein is CASSPEVGGTEAFF. DNA for the CDR3: TGTGCCAGCTCCCCCGAGGTTGGCGGCACTGAAGCTTTCTTT. The V call is TRBV18, the J call TRBJ1-1; D gene ambiguous. CDR3 length equals 14 residues. In germline, CDR1 is KGHSH, CDR2 LQKENI. Deletions cut 6 bases from V and 4 bases from J, with 15 bases between.

This chain connects TRBV30 to TRBJ1-1; D perhaps matches TRBD1 (5 bases). V lost 2 bases to trimming and J lost 1 base, with 17 bases between them. The CDR3 is 16 amino acids. Germline V gives CDR1 GTSNPN, CDR2 SVGIG (reference sequence). The CDR3 coding sequence is TGTGCCTGGAGTTTCCGGGCGGGACGGGCGAACACTGAAGCTTTCTTT. It is translated as CAWSFRAGRANTEAFF.

The chain combines TRBV5-6 with TRBJ1-2; D remains ambiguous. Between the trimmed V and J ends, which lost 0 bases and 4 bases, there was a span of 10 bases. Germline lookup yields CDR1 SGHDT and CDR2 YYEEEE. This CDR3 region has 14 residues. This chain's CDR3 is CASSLELGAYGYTF. The CDR3 coding sequence is TGTGCCAGCAGCTTGGAGCTCGGAGCCTATGGCTACACCTTC. The full variable domain, completed using reference TRBV5-6 and TRBJ1-2, is DAGVTQSPTHLIKTRGQQVTLRCSPKSGHDTVSWYQQALGQGPQFIFQYYEEEERQRGNFPDRFSGHQFPNYSSELNVNALLLGDSALYLCASSLELGAYGYTFGSGTRLTVV.

This sequence joins TRBV11-2 and TRBJ1-6, with D possibly matching TRBD1 (5 bases). The CDR3 length is 15 residues. Per the germline V gene, CDR1 is SGHAT and CDR2 is FQNNGV. V was cut by 1 base and J by 7 bases, with 11 bases left in between. The CDR3, as DNA: TGTGCCAGCAGCTTAGCCAGGGCAGGGAATTCACCCCTCCACTTT. Translation gives CASSLARAGNSPLHF. The complete variable domain, with remaining parts taken from reference TRBV11-2 and TRBJ1-6, reads EAGVAQSPRYKIIEKRQSVAFWCNPISGHATLYWYQQILGQGPKLLIQFQNNGVVDDSQLPKDRFSAERLKGVDSTLKIQPAKLEDSAVYLCASSLARAGNSPLHFGNGTRLTVT.

The rearrangement uses TRBV27 and TRBJ1-6, with TRBD1 matching 10 bases. Germline V lookup: CDR1 MNHEY, CDR2 SMNVEV (reference sequence). The J segment lost 6 bases and the V segment lost 6 bases, leaving 11 bases of the junction unmatched. There are 17 residues in the CDR3. As DNA, the CDR3 is TGTGCCAGCAGAACCACGCCCGGACAGGGGGGTAATTCACCCCTCCACTTT. Its translation: CASRTTPGQGGNSPLHF.

The chain uses TRBV4-3 and TRBJ2-1; a weak D match, TRBD2 (6 bases). Trimming shortened V by 0 bases and J by 4 bases, and 16 bases separated the two germline ends. This CDR3 has 17 amino acids. Germline loops: CDR1 LGHNA, CDR2 YSLEER. CDR3 region: CASSQDIGGGGYNEQFF. The CDR3, as DNA: TGCGCCAGCAGCCAAGATATCGGGGGAGGTGGGTACAATGAGCAGTTCTTC.

This clone has ten or more counts. The chain couples TRBV7-2 to TRBJ2-5; possibly TRBD1 for D (5 bases). Trimming took off 2 bases at V and 1 base at J, with 11 bases between the two ends. The CDR3 sequence is 15 residues long. Germline CDR1 SGHTA, CDR2 FQGNSA. The CDR3 protein is CASSLLWGSQETQYF. In nucleotides, the CDR3 is TGTGCCAGCAGCTTATTGTGGGGCAGCCAAGAGACCCAGTACTTC.

Turning to this clone: This may arise from a read error, as a much more abundant clone is one base away. V is TRBV9 and J is TRBJ1-3; no reliable D call. Germline V gives CDR1 SGDLS, CDR2 YYNGEE. Trimming cost V 4 bases and J 2 bases, with 4 bases left between them. The CDR3 totals 12 residues. The DNA for the CDR3 is TGTGCCAGCAGCCCAGCTGGAAACACCATATATTTT. Translating it yields CASSPAGNTIYF.

This clone came up a few times. The chain combines TRBV28 with TRBJ2-7; 7 bases agree with TRBD1. Unmatched junction bases numbered 15, after V lost 8 bases and J lost 2 bases. This CDR3 region has 16 residues. Looked up from germline, CDR1 is MDHEN and CDR2 is SYDVKM. This CDR3 reads CASLKNRGQVAYEQYF. For the CDR3, the DNA is TGTGCCAGCCTTAAAAACAGGGGTCAAGTGGCCTACGAGCAGTACTTC.

A single count supports this clone. The rearrangement joins TRBV7-2 to TRBJ2-5; D gene uncertain. The CDR3 totals 15 residues. Trimming cost V 5 bases and J 5 bases, with 18 bases left between them. CDR1 and CDR2 (germline): SGHTA, FQGNSA. CDR3 nucleotide sequence: TGTGCCAGCAGCCCCATCCGCAGCCCCAGGGAGACCCAGTACTTC. This gives the protein CASSPIRSPRETQYF.

This clone was found once. The V call is TRBV30, the J call TRBJ2-7; D unresolved. There are 12 residues in the CDR3. Between the trimmed V and J ends, which lost 5 bases and 2 bases, there was a span of 10 bases. Germline CDR1 and CDR2: GTSNPN and SVGIG (reference sequence). The CDR3 nucleotides are TGTGCCTGGGGGCAGGACCCCTACGAGCAGTACTTC. As protein: CAWGQDPYEQYF. The whole variable domain, remainder taken from reference TRBV30 and TRBJ2-7, is SQTIHQWPATLVQPVGSPLSLECTVEGTSNPNLYWYRQAAGRGLQLLFYSVGIGQISSEVPQNLSASRPQDRQFILSSKKLLLSDSGFYLCAWGQDPYEQYFGPGTRLTVT.

The table lists this clone with a few counts. This rearrangement joins TRBV18 to TRBJ1-5; D perhaps matches TRBD1 (5 bases). The CDR3 is 13 amino acids. With 5 bases removed from V and 8 bases from J, the gap between germline ends came to 13 bases. Germline V gene sequence: CDR1 KGHSH, CDR2 LQKENI. In nucleotides, the CDR3 is TGTGCCAGCTCAGGGGCCCTCGAGGAGCCCCAGCATTTT. Translation: CASSGALEEPQHF.

This chain joins TRBV30 and TRBJ2-7; D is perhaps TRBD2 (5 bases). Germline values: CDR1 GTSNPN, CDR2 SVGIG (reference sequence). The CDR3 has 13 residues. V was cut by 2 bases and J by 1 base, with 9 bases left in between. CDR3 sequence (DNA): TGTGCCTGGAGTATTAGCGTATCCTACGAGCAGTACTTC. This sequence encodes CAWSISVSYEQYF.

In this sample, this clone turned up many times. J is TRBJ1-6 and V is TRBV5-1, with unresolved D. Trimming cost V 4 bases and J 10 bases, with 15 bases left between them. The germline gives CDR1 SGHRS, CDR2 YFSETQ. The CDR3 totals 14 residues. The CDR3 nucleotides are TGCGCCAGCAGCGAGGCGAACGTAGGCTCACCCCTCCACTTT. It specifies CASSEANVGSPLHF.

This clone is a singleton in its sample. This chain uses TRBV7-2 with TRBJ1-4; D remains unclear. Germline assignment: CDR1 SGHTA and CDR2 FQGNSA. CDR3 length: 15 residues. Trimming removed 5 bases at V and 7 bases at J, with 17 bases between. The CDR3 DNA reads as TGTGCCAGCAGCCTAAATATCGGGTGGGGTGAAAAACTGTTTTTT. It yields the protein CASSLNIGWGEKLFF.

The J gene is TRBJ2-4, the V gene TRBV25-1; maybe TRBD1 (6 bases). There are 15 residues in the CDR3. The V end was cut by 3 bases, the J end by 1 base, with 10 bases between. The germline gives CDR1 MGHDK, CDR2 SYGVNS. CDR3 sequence reads: CASSDRDTAKNIQYF. The CDR3 coding sequence is TGTGCCAGCAGTGATCGGGACACGGCCAAAAACATTCAGTACTTC.

This clone was counted at least ten times. This chain uses TRBV9 with TRBJ2-7; TRBD1 agrees at 8 bases. Germline values: CDR1 SGDLS, CDR2 YYNGEE. CDR3 length: 14 residues. Losses at the gene ends were 2 bases for V and 5 bases for J; bases not matched to a gene: 6. CDR3 region: CASSVQGASNEQYF. In DNA, the CDR3 is TGTGCCAGCAGCGTTCAGGGGGCTTCGAACGAGCAGTACTTC.

The V gene is TRBV7-9, the J gene TRBJ2-5; 9 bases match TRBD2. There are 17 residues in the CDR3. CDR1 and CDR2 from the germline V gene are SEHNR and FQNEAQ (reference sequence). V lost 5 bases to trimming and J lost 5 bases; unmatched junction nucleotides: 15. Here the CDR3 DNA reads TGTGCCAGCAGCCCCCACCGGAACAGCGGGGGGCTTGAGACCCAGTACTTC. It specifies CASSPHRNSGGLETQYF. The full variable domain, its missing parts supplied by reference TRBV7-9 and TRBJ2-5, is DTGVSQNPRHKITKRGQNVTFRCDPISEHNRLYWYRQTLGQGPEFLTYFQNEAQLEKSRLLSDRFSAERPKGSFSTLEIQRTEQGDSAMYLCASSPHRNSGGLETQYFGPGTRLLVL.

In regard to this clone: This CDR3 is also generated by other DNA sequences in the sample. The genes are TRBV5-1 and TRBJ1-3; D remains unclear. The germline V gene encodes CDR1 SGHRS and CDR2 YFSETQ. Deletions cut 0 bases from V and 4 bases from J, with 2 bases between. This CDR3 region has 12 residues. The CDR3 DNA reads TGCGCCAGCAGCTTGGGGGGAAACACCATATATTTT. Its protein is CASSLGGNTIYF. Full variable domain (outside the CDR3, taken from reference TRBV5-1 and TRBJ1-3): KAGVTQTPRYLIKTRGQQVTLSCSPISGHRSVSWYQQTPGQGLQFLFEYFSETQRNKGNFPGRFSGRQFSNSRSEMNVSTLELGDSALYLCASSLGGNTIYFGEGSWLTVV.